The sequence of this T cell receptor (beta chain) was determined in a study of blood T cell repertoires in COVID-19. As handled by the study authors: How many nucleated cells were present was estimated from reference gene primer amplification. Assay used: immunoSEQ multiplex PCR; TCRdb lists only in-frame clones, some missing. V, J and clone size are those of that table, while D and trimming were read from the DNA. The sample comprises roughly 290,000 clones, approximately 89% of which are singletons, and approximately 12% rests with the top ten. The receptor comes from a woman aged 55 to 70 with acute or convalescent COVID-19. The sample taken for sequencing was peripheral blood.

The CDR3 region has the DNA TGTGCCAGCAGCGCCCAGATCGGGACTAGCGAGACTCAAGAGACCCAGTACTTC. Translated, it gives CASSAQIGTSETQETQYF. The rearrangement links TRBV7-8 to TRBJ2-5; TRBD2 matches 10 bases. V gave up 5 bases and J gave up 2 bases; unmatched junction bases: 14. CDR1 and CDR2 (germline): SGHVS, FQNEAQ. The CDR3 contains 18 residues. Variable domain in full (rest from reference TRBV7-8 and TRBJ2-5): GAGVSQSPRYKVAKRGQDVALRCDPISGHVSLFWYQQALGQGPEFLTYFQNEAQLDKSGLPSDRFFAERPEGSVSTLKIQRTQQEDSAVYLCASSAQIGTSETQETQYFGPGTRLLVL.